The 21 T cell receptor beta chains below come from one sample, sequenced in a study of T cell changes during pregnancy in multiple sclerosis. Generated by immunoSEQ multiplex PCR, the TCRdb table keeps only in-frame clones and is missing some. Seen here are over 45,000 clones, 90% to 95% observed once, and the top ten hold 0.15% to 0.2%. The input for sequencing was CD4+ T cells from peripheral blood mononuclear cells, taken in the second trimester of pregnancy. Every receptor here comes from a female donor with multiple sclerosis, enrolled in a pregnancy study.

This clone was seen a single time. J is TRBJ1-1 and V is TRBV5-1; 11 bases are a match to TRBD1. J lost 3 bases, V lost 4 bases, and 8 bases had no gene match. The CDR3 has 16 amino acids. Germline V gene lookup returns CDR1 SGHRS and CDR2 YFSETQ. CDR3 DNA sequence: TGCGCCAGCAGCCCGTCCGTGGGACAGGGGGACACTGAAGCTTTCTTT. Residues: CASSPSVGQGDTEAFF.

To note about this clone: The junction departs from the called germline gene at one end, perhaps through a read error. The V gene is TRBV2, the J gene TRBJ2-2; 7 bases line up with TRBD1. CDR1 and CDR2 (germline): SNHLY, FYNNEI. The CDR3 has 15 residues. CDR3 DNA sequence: TGTGCCAGCAGTGAGCTAACAGGGGACACGGGGGAGCTGTTTTTT. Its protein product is CASSELTGDTGELFF.

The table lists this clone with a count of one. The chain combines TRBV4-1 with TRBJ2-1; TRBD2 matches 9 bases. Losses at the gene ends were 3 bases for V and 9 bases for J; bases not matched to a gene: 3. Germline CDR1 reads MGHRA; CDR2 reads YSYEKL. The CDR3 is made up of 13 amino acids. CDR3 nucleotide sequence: TGCGCCAGCAGCCAGGGACTAGCCGTTGAGCAGTTCTTC. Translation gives CASSQGLAVEQFF.

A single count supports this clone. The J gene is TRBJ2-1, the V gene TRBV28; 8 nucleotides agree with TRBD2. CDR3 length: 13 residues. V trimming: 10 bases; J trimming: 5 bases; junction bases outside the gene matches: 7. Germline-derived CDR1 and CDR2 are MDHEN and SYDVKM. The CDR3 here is CATEREIDNEQFF. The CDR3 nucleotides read TGTGCCACCGAGCGGGAGATAGACAATGAGCAGTTCTTC.

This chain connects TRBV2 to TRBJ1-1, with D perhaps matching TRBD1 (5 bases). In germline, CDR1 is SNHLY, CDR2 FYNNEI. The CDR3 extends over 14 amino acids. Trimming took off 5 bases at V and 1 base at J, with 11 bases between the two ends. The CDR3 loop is CASSQRQTNTEAFF. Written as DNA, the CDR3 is TGTGCCAGCAGTCAGCGACAGACGAACACTGAAGCTTTCTTT.

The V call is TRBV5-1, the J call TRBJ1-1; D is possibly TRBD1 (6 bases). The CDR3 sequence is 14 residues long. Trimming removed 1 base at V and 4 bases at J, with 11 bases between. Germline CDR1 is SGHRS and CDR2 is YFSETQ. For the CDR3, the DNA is TGCGCCAGCAGCTTGACGCCAGGGGTCACTGAAGCTTTCTTT. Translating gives CASSLTPGVTEAFF.

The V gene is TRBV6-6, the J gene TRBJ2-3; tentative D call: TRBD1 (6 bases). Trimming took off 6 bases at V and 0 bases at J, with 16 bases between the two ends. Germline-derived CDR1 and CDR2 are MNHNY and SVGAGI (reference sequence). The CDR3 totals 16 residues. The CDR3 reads CASSRQTGSSTDTQYF. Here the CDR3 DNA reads TGTGCCAGCAGCCGCCAGACAGGCTCTAGCACAGATACGCAGTATTTT.

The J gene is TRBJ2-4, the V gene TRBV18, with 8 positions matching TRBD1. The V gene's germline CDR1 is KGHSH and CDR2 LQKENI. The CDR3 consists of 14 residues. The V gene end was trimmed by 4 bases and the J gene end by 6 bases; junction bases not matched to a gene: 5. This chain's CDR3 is CASSQGTGGNIQYF. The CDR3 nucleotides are TGTGCCAGCTCACAGGGGACAGGAGGAAACATTCAGTACTTC.

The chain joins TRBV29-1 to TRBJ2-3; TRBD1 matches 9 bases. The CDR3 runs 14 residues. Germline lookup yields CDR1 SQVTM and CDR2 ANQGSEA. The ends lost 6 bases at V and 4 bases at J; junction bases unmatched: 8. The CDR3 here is CSVETTGGSDTQYF. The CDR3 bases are TGCAGCGTCGAAACAACAGGGGGCTCAGATACGCAGTATTTT.

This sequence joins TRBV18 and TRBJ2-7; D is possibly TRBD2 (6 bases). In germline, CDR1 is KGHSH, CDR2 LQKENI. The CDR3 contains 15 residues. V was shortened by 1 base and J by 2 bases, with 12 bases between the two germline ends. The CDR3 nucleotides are TGTGCCAGCTCACCACTCCTCGGGGGTCCCTACGAGCAGTACTTC. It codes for CASSPLLGGPYEQYF.

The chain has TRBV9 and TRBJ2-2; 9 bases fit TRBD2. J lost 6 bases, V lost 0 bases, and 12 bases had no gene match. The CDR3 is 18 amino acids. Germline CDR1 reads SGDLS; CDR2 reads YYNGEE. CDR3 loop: CASSVVPAGGQAAGELFF. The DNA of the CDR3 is TGTGCCAGCAGCGTAGTGCCAGCGGGAGGACAGGCGGCCGGGGAGCTGTTTTTT.

CDR3 residues: CASSYTPGNTEAFF. The CDR3 DNA sequence: TGTGCCAGCAGCTATACCCCAGGGAACACTGAAGCTTTCTTT. The chain joins TRBV14 to TRBJ1-1; D unresolved. Looked up from germline, CDR1 is SGHDN and CDR2 is FVKESK. The CDR3 consists of 14 residues. The V gene lost 5 bases and the J gene lost 1 base, with 11 bases spanning the gap.

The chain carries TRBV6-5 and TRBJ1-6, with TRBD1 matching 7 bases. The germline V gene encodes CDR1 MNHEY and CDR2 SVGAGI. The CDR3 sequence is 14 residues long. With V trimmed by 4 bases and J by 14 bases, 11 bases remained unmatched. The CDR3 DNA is TGTGCCAGCAGTTCTGAATTGACAGGGAGAGCCCTCCACTTT. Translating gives CASSSELTGRALHF.

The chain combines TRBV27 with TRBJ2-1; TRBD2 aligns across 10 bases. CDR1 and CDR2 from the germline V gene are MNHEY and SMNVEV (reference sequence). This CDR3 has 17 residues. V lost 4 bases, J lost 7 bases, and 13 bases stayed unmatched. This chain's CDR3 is CASSSLTSLAGKNEQFF. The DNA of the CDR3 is TGTGCCAGCAGTTCCCTCACCTCACTAGCGGGAAAAAATGAGCAGTTCTTC.

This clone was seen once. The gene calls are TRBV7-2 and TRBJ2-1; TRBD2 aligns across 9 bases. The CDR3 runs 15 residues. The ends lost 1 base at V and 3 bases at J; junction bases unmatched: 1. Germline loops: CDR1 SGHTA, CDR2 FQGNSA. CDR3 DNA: TGTGCCAGCAGCTTAGTAGCGGGAGTCTACAATGAGCAGTTCTTC. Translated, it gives CASSLVAGVYNEQFF.

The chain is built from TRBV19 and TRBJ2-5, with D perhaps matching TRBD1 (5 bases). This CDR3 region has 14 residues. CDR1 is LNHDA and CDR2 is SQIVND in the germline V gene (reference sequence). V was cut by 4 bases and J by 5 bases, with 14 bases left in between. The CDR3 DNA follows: TGTGCCAGTAGTACCGGAACAGGTCGGGAGACCCAGTACTTC. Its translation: CASSTGTGRETQYF.

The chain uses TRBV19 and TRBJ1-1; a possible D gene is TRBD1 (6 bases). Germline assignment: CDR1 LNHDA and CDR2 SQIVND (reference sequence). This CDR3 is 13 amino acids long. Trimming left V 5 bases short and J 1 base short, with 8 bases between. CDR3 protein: CASSLTGNTEAFF. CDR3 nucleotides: TGTGCCAGTAGTCTGACAGGGAACACTGAAGCTTTCTTT.

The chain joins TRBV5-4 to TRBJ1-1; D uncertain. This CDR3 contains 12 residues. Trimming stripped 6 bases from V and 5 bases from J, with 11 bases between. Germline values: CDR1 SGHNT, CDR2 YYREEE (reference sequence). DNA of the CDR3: TGTGCCAGCACTACCCCGGGGACTGAAGCTTTCTTT. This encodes CASTTPGTEAFF. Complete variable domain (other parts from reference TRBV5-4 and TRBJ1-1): ETGVTQSPTHLIKTRGQQVTLRCSSQSGHNTVSWYQQALGQGPQFIFQYYREEENGRGNFPPRFSGLQFPNYSSELNVNALELDDSALYLCASTTPGTEAFFGQGTRLTVV.

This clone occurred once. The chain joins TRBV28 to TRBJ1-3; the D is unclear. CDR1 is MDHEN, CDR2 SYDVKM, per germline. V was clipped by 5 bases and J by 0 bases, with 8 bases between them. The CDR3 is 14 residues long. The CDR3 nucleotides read TGTGCCAGCAGTCTAACAGTCTCTGGAAACACCATATATTTT. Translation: CASSLTVSGNTIYF.

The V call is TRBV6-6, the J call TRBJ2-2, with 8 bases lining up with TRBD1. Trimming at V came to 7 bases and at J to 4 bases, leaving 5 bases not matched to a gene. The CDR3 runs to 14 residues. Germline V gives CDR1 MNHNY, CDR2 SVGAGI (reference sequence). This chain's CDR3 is CASTDRGVTGELFF. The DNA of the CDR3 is TGTGCCAGCACCGACAGGGGTGTCACCGGGGAGCTGTTTTTT.

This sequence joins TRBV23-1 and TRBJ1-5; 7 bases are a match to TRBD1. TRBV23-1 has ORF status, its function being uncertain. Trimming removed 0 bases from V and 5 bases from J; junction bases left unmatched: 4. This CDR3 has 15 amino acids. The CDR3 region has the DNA TGCGCCAGCAGTCAATCAGGGGGCGGCTATCAGCCCCAGCATTTT. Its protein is CASSQSGGGYQPQHF.